This T cell receptor (beta chain) originates from a study of cytomegalovirus exposure and HLA in healthy donors (dated by TCRdb to about 2017). Background on the whole study: In an earlier analysis of about 560 of the donors, less than 350 Gb of sequence data and some 120 million unique TCR beta sequences from about 190 million T cells were reported. Besides the first cohort of around 700 subjects, a separate validation cohort made up of over 95 different subjects was used. In the later analysis, no new phenotypic data were used to find candidate immune exposures; instead, reliance was placed on TCR beta sequences and their occurrence across donors. An early release covering about 600 HLA-typed donors comprised about 320 gigabases of sequencing data and about 90 million unique TCR sequences. Alongside the repertoire data, information on donor age, sex, ethnicity and CMV serostatus was compiled. The study profiled the T cell repertoires of under 700 subjects by immunosequencing and related them to cytomegalovirus serostatus. Among around 400 genotyped donors of the cohort, an average of approximately 240,000 unique TCR beta nucleotide sequences were sequenced per donor, roughly 18% of them non-productive. To predict cytomegalovirus infection status, the study brought together high-throughput TCR immunosequencing, statistical association of individual TCRs with disease status, and machine learning. Four to six DR-DQ haplotypes were handled as single units for association and clustering because linkage in the cohort was strong. HLA typing included class I and class II loci at four-digit resolution. Among the roughly 400 genotyped donors, approximately 82% belonged to the genetic ancestry cluster associated with self-reported Caucasian donors. A later genetic analysis used genome-wide SNP genotypes for about 60% of the roughly 700 donors, treating that subset as a discovery cohort. The study was designed to test whether signatures of past pathogen exposure could be identified by cataloging public T cell receptors. An earlier analysis of roughly 580 of the donors used high-throughput TCR beta sequencing to judge whether each TCR beta V gene segment behaved as functional or pseudogenic. A later analysis re-analyzed previously published TCR beta repertoires from 550 to 700 donors and added high-resolution HLA genotyping to study TCR occurrence patterns. All discovery cohort repertoires had been generated on a single sequencing platform. Typing coverage varied by locus: about 620-630 donors for A, B, C, DRB1 and DQB1; approximately 520 for DQA1; about 570 for DPA1; roughly 450 for DPB1.

Results the study describes overall, beyond this receptor: The earlier analysis of 587 of the donors excluded some 15 rarely observed V segments, including chromosome 9 orphons, because counts were too low. Most TCR sequences were seen in very few donors, while some public TCRs were found in many individuals. Broadly in line with IMGT annotations, most TCR beta V segments showed up in productive rearrangements about 87% or about 30% of the time in an earlier analysis of around 600 of the donors. When HLA alleles, especially DR and DQ, strongly co-occurred, attributing TCR associations to individual alleles was difficult. The authors suggested that the approach could potentially be extended to other disease states and immunological phenotypes. In the study, 150 to 200 TCR beta chains were listed as associated with cytomegalovirus. A later analysis reported that several top co-occurrence clusters appeared linked to parvovirus B19, influenza, CMV and Epstein-Barr virus. A cluster of highly shared sequence variants was judged likely to be a technical artifact of the sequencing pipeline. Roughly uniform sequencing depth across donors was assumed in presence/absence analyses, although this assumption may not hold. Because some donors lacked HLA typing at each locus, the association tests relied only on the typed subset. Compared with the 666-donor mean, donors in an Asian-associated ancestry cluster had fewer N-insertions in productive TCRs, according to a later genetic analysis. Only TCR beta chains were sequenced in this cohort, and the absence of alpha or paired-chain data limited detectable features. A few of the identified cytomegalovirus-associated TCR beta chains were confirmed in vitro to be specific for cytomegalovirus antigens. CMV serostatus was the only immune exposure information available for the cohort. A further reported finding was that TCR beta sequences accurately predicted the HLA-A and HLA-B alleles for most subjects in the first cohort. Some IMGT-functional V segments, including TRBV6-2 and TRBV6-3, could not be told apart with the 87-base-pair reads, so those segments were excluded. Compared with equally common non-associated chains, HLA-associated TCR beta chains in a later analysis were more clonally expanded and had lower generation probabilities. An association between a missense DCLRE1C variant and V-gene and J-gene trimming of TCR beta chains was found in a later genetic analysis and replicated in an independent cohort. The classifier was reported to diagnose cytomegalovirus status with high specificity and sensitivity in both the original cohort and the validation cohort. A later analysis found that TCR association rates varied across HLA loci, with DRB1 alleles showing the most associated TCRs and HLA-C alleles the fewest. Linkage disequilibrium might explain the correlated functional status among segregating V segments, but an unknown experimental factor could not be ruled out. A later analysis associated some 17,000 TCR beta sequences with specific HLA alleles at a false discovery rate of 0.05. Most CMV-associated TCR beta chains appeared to be HLA-restricted in a later analysis, and the HLA associations seemed to be driven largely by CMV exposure.

The method was the immunoSEQ multiplex PCR assay. For the multiplex PCR, a mixture combining 60 forward primers for TCR Vbeta segments and 13 reverse primers for TCR Jbeta segments was used. A multiplex PCR assay on genomic DNA amplified the CDR3 region of rearranged TCR beta genes. On the Illumina HiSeq System, the amplified TCR beta libraries were sequenced as 87-base-pair reads. The study's own analysis went as follows. A later analysis counted around 72 million unique TCR beta chains across the 550 to 800 repertoires, and some 11 million of these chains were shared by at least two donors. Raw reads were error-corrected and collapsed into unique sequences by a nearest-neighbor algorithm in which closely related sequences were merged to remove PCR and sequencing errors. CDR3 sequences were aligned to IMGT reference sequences to assign V, D and J gene segments. Each retained sequence needed at least a six-nucleotide match to both a V gene segment and a J gene segment. A rearrangement was called productive if the CDR3 had no stop codons and remained in frame with V and J, and every other rearrangement was called non-productive. Following IMGT convention, CDR3 was defined as the stretch from the second conserved V-encoded cysteine up to the conserved J-encoded phenylalanine. The earlier analysis of more than 450 of the donors excluded sequences that lacked an unambiguous match to a single V gene segment. In an earlier analysis of 587 of the donors, V segments were called functional above 56.7% productive rearrangements and were called segregating when the between-donor standard deviation exceeded 5%. To diagnose cytomegalovirus status from the catalog of TCR beta chain sequences, a statistical classification framework was built. A later analysis assigned V and J genes by comparing TCR nucleotide sequences with IMGT/GENE-DB human TR gene sequences. Using the TCRdist pipeline, a later analysis assigned CDR3 sequences along with most-parsimonious VDJ recombination scenarios. In a later analysis, every TCR beta chain was defined by the combination of its CDR3 amino acid sequence and its V-gene family, and reads without a unique V-gene family were dropped. As a way to deal with suspected cross-contamination and a sequencing artifact, a later analysis dropped 640 or so nucleotide sequences that were highly shared and had low generation probability. In a later analysis, a clonal expansion index for each public chain was calculated from normalized within-repertoire ranks of inferred template counts. Generation probabilities in a later analysis came from a VDJ recombination model fitted to out-of-frame rearrangements, and those results were checked against IGoR. Hypergeometric tests were used in a later analysis to score TCR-TCR, TCR-HLA and TCR-CMV co-occurrence, with a repertoire-size bias correction applied to the TCR pairs. A later analysis estimated false discovery rates by permuting HLA or CMV assignments 20 times. In a later analysis, co-occurring TCRs were grouped using DBSCAN, and TCRdist sequence similarity was added for clustering within HLA-allele-positive subsets. Repertoires with fewer than 30,000 or more than 120,000 public chains, plus five repertoires with anomalous nucleotide sharing, were excluded from co-occurrence clustering. In its TCRdb copy, this immuneACCESS table keeps in-frame sequences only and misses some clones. Where compared with another copy, unresolved V genes explain less than half of these, and the others have no known cause. V, J and clone size were drawn from that table, and D and trimming were deduced from the DNA. The table for this sample lists 95,000 to 100,000 clones; 76% of them were counted only once. The top ten hold approximately 2% of the sample.

Its CDR3 holds 14 amino acids, cysteine through phenylalanine. The DNA shown is the 42-base CDR3, in frame from base 1. In the germline V gene, CDR1 corresponds to SGHRS and CDR2 to YFSETQ. V is trimmed back by 0 bases and J by 7 bases, and the junction contains 5 bases that no gene match accounts for. About this clone itself: Its cognate antigen has yet to be identified. Per-nucleotide qualities are absent, and no much larger clonotype sits a single base away.

The cohort comprised fewer than 700 healthy bone marrow donors. All cohort members were sampled while nominally healthy, although unrecorded immune exposures were likely present. The donor was CMV seronegative and was included in the group of several hundred seronegative cohort members. Each donor provided a peripheral blood sample, and peripheral blood mononuclear cells were used for TCR beta sequencing. Genomic DNA extraction from the blood cell samples was performed with the Qiagen DNeasy Blood Extraction Kit. The rearranged segments are TRBV5-1 and TRBJ2-7; 9 junctional bases match TRBD1. The material sequenced was PBMCs. This receptor was obtained from a man aged 35-49 years in good health and CMV-seronegative. The DNA sequence is as follows: TGCGCCAGCAGCTTGGGTGGGACAGGGTATGAGCAGTACTTC. Its protein product is CASSLGGTGYEQYF.